The sequence of this TCR beta chain was determined in a study of OX40 agonist ivuxolimab in advanced cancers. For the study at large: Every 2 weeks, ivuxolimab was infused into the patients intravenously at between 0.01 and 10 mg/kg. Hepatocellular carcinoma, melanoma, renal cell or head and neck cancer affected the dose-escalation patients.

Method: immunoSEQ multiplex PCR; TCRdb's copy keeps in-frame clones and lacks some. The data show about 43,000 clones, 80% seen once. Study findings and constraints: A proportion of nonresponders additionally exhibited low normalized T-cell clonal expansion. At 0.1-3.0 mg/kg, partial responders had clonal expansion among the lowest observed.

Germline V lookup: CDR1 GTSNPN, CDR2 SVGIG (reference sequence). The CDR3 totals 13 residues. V was pared by 3 bases and J by 6 bases, with 4 bases of the junction left unmatched. In regard to this clone: The antigen is undetermined.

V is TRBV30 and J is TRBJ2-2; 7 bases fit TRBD1. The material was CD4+ or CD8+ T cells sorted from blood, obtained in a trial of the OX40 agonist ivuxolimab. This receptor was obtained from an adult with an advanced solid tumor such as melanoma, head and neck, liver or kidney cancer. The CDR3 sequence: CAWSRGTAGELFF. The DNA for the CDR3 is TGTGCCTGGAGCCGAGGGACAGCCGGGGAGCTGTTTTTT.